These T cell receptor beta chains were read from a single sample in a study of blood T cells in healthy people across ages. From the 5' RACE reads, TCRdb called clonotypes with MiXCR, one entry per CDR3 protein. In the table there are 1.2 million to 1.5 million distinct CDR3 sequences, roughly 40% of which are singletons. The sequencing input was blood. These receptors were obtained from a woman aged 18-35 years in good health. Each CDR3 is given with its conserved first and last residue.

TRBJ2-5 | TRBV5-1 | CASSLFPGEGETQYF
TRBJ1-2 | TRBV29-1 | CSAEVSHGYTF
TRBJ2-1 | TRBV10-3 | CAISGAAFGGHEQFF
TRBJ2-3 | TRBV2 | CAVGGQGVRADTQSF
TRBJ2-7 | TRBV25-1 | CASTHGASYEQYF
TRBJ2-5 | TRBV7-7 | CASSLGGGTVRQETQYF
TRBJ2-5 | TRBV3-1 | CASSPVGAGNQETQYF
TRBJ1-5 | TRBV3-1 | CASSQQGLVQPQHF
. | TRBV5-1 | CASSLVGLHNEQYF
TRBJ2-5 | TRBV2 | CASKGLGETQYF